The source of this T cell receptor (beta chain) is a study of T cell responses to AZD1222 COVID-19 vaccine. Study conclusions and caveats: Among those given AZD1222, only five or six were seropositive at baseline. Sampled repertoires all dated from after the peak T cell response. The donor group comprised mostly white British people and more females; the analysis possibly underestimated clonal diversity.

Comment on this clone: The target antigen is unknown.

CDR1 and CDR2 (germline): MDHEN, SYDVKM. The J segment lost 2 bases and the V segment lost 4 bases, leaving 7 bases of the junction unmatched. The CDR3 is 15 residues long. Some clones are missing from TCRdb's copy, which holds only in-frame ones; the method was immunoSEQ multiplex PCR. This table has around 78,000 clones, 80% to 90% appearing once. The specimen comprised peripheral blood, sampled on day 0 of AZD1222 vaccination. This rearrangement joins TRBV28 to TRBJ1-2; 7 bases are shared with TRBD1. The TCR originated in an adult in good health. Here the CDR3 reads CASSYIGGVNYGYTF. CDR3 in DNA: TGTGCCAGCAGTTATATAGGGGGCGTGAACTATGGCTACACCTTC.